This paragraph reports one T cell receptor (beta chain). This CDR3 is 18 amino acids long. Germline V gene data show CDR1 as MNHGY and CDR2 as SAAAGT. After removal of 2 bases from V and 0 bases from J, the junction contained 8 bases not matched to a gene. Sequencing used immunoSEQ multiplex PCR; TCRdb keeps in-frame clones, though not all of them. The sample lists about 290,000 clones, approximately 80% occurring once. This sample is drawn from a study of blood T cell repertoires in COVID-19. Study-wide background: T cells, B-cell-depleted T cells, or PBMCs supplied cDNA or gDNA.

The rearrangement links TRBV6-8 to TRBJ2-1; 9 bases agree with TRBD2. The sample comprised peripheral blood. The TCR was taken from a woman between 45 and 65 years old with active or convalescent COVID-19. In nucleotides, the CDR3 is TGTGCCAGCAGTTACAAGTCCCAGCGGGAGGCCTCCTACAATGAGCAGTTCTTC. This gives the protein CASSYKSQREASYNEQFF.